Shown below are 18 T cell receptor beta chains from a single sample sequenced in a study of control samples from healthy donors and cancer patients. TCRdb keeps only in-frame clones here, not all; method: immunoSEQ multiplex PCR. The sample yields 70,000 to 80,000 clones, about four fifths seen once. The sequenced sample was blood. These receptors were taken from a man in his forties or fifties in good health.

Notes on this clone: The junction shows a germline mismatch at one end, possibly a read error. This chain joins TRBV3-1 (or the pseudogene TRBV3-2) and TRBJ1-2; D not certain. Germline V gene lookup returns CDR1 LGHDT and CDR2 YNNKEL (reference sequence). The CDR3 covers 15 residues. This CDR3 is CASSQEYSGSYGYTF. Here the CDR3 DNA reads TGTGCCAGCAGTCAAGAATACAGCGGAAGCTATGGCTACACCTTC.

This chain uses TRBV24-1 with TRBJ1-5, with D unclear. Trimming stripped 3 bases from V and 7 bases from J, with 15 bases between. CDR3 length: 15 residues. Germline V gene data show CDR1 as KGHDR and CDR2 as SFDVKD. CDR3 residues: CATSDRTAPGQPQHF. CDR3 coding DNA: TGTGCCACCAGTGATAGGACCGCGCCCGGCCAGCCCCAGCATTTT.

The chain combines TRBV6-5 with TRBJ2-2; D is unresolved. Germline V gene data show CDR1 as MNHEY and CDR2 as SVGAGI. V was clipped by 6 bases and J by 5 bases, with 16 bases between them. The CDR3 extends over 15 amino acids. Here the CDR3 reads CASSVGKLRTGELFF. The CDR3 nucleotides read TGTGCCAGCAGCGTGGGCAAGCTACGAACCGGGGAGCTGTTTTTT.

The chain links TRBV10-3 to TRBJ2-7, with 10 nucleotides matching TRBD1. The CDR3 spans 14 residues. After removal of 2 bases from V and 5 bases from J, the junction contained 3 bases not matched to a gene. The germline gives CDR1 ENHRY, CDR2 SYGVKD. CDR3 DNA sequence: TGTGCCATCAGTGAGGGGACAGGGGCCCACGAGCAGTACTTC. This encodes CAISEGTGAHEQYF.

For this clone: This same CDR3 is encoded by further DNA sequences in the sample. J is TRBJ1-5 and V is TRBV25-1; no clear D. The V end was cut by 0 bases, the J end by 3 bases, with 6 bases between. CDR3 size: 14 residues. The germline V gene has CDR1 MGHDK and CDR2 SYGVNS. In DNA form, the CDR3 reads TGTGCCAGCAGTGAATATAGCCTCAATCAGCCCCAGCATTTT. Its protein is CASSEYSLNQPQHF.

CDR3 residues: CASSSGTSGSYNEQFF. In DNA, the CDR3 is TGCGCCAGCAGCTCGGGGACTAGCGGGAGTTACAATGAGCAGTTCTTC. The J gene is TRBJ2-1, the V gene TRBV5-1, with 14 bases fitting TRBD2. Germline values: CDR1 SGHRS, CDR2 YFSETQ. The CDR3 is made up of 16 amino acids. V gave up 3 bases and J gave up 4 bases; unmatched junction bases: 3.

V and J are TRBV7-8 and TRBJ1-5; no clear D. There are 13 residues in the CDR3. V shed 2 bases and J shed 6 bases, with 8 bases lying between them. The germline CDR1 and CDR2 sequences are SGHVS and FQNEAQ. The CDR3 bases are TGTGCCAGCAGCTTAAGTTGGAGTCAGCCCCAGCATTTT. Its protein is CASSLSWSQPQHF.

The chain has TRBV6-5 and TRBJ2-1, with 8 bases fitting TRBD1. V lost 4 bases, J lost 7 bases, and 6 bases stayed unmatched. The CDR3 spans 14 residues. The germline gives CDR1 MNHEY, CDR2 SVGAGI. The chain's CDR3 is CASSSRTGSNEQFF. CDR3 nucleotide sequence: TGTGCCAGCAGTTCACGGACAGGGTCGAATGAGCAGTTCTTC.

Remarks on this clone: In the same sample, other DNA sequences code for this CDR3. The rearrangement joins TRBV20-1 to TRBJ2-5; D is unresolved. Germline values: CDR1 DFQATT, CDR2 SNEGSKA (reference sequence). The CDR3 has 11 residues. V lost 6 bases and J lost 0, with 5 bases in between. CDR3 protein: CSARDQETQYF. The CDR3 coding sequence is TGCAGTGCCCGAGACCAAGAGACCCAGTACTTC.

V and J are TRBV5-6 and TRBJ2-7, with D possibly TRBD2 on 6 matching bases. In germline, CDR1 is SGHDT, CDR2 YYEEEE. The CDR3 has 15 amino acids. The V end was cut by 4 bases, the J end by 5 bases, with 19 bases between. The CDR3 DNA sequence: TGTGCCAGCAGCGGGGGAGGCCTAGCGCACCACGAGCAGTACTTC. It yields the protein CASSGGGLAHHEQYF.

The chain joins TRBV2 to TRBJ2-7; no clear D gene. This CDR3 is built from 15 residues. V gave up 1 base and J gave up 4 bases, with 14 bases separating them. Germline CDR1 and CDR2: SNHLY and FYNNEI. CDR3: CASSEGQVWSYEQYF. In nucleotides, the CDR3 is TGTGCCAGCAGTGAAGGGCAGGTCTGGTCGTACGAGCAGTACTTC.

The gene calls are TRBV7-2 and TRBJ2-5; 8 nucleotides line up with TRBD1. Trimming took 5 bases from V and 5 from J; bases not matched to a gene: 10. Germline CDR1 reads SGHTA; CDR2 reads FQGNSA. The length of the CDR3 is 15 residues. CDR3 bases: TGTGCCAGCAGCCTAGGAGGACAGGGACGGGAGACCCAGTACTTC. As protein: CASSLGGQGRETQYF. Full variable domain (rest looked up from reference TRBV7-2 and TRBJ2-5): GAGVSQSPSNKVTEKGKDVELRCDPISGHTALYWYRQSLGQGLEFLIYFQGNSAPDKSGLPSDRFSAERTGGSVSTLTIQRTQQEDSAVYLCASSLGGQGRETQYFGPGTRLLVL.

V is TRBV5-6 and J is TRBJ2-1, with 8 bases lining up with TRBD2. The germline V gene has CDR1 SGHDT and CDR2 YYEEEE. The junction had 8 bases not matched to a gene; V was cut back by 4 bases and J by 2 bases. The CDR3 runs 16 residues. The CDR3 sequence is CASSQPGGQTYNEQFF. The CDR3 region has the DNA TGTGCCAGCAGCCAGCCGGGGGGGCAGACCTACAATGAGCAGTTCTTC.

This CDR3 reads CASSLRGGAGGATDTQYF. CDR3 DNA: TGTGCCAGCAGCTTGCGAGGGGGAGCGGGAGGAGCCACAGATACGCAGTATTTT. This sequence joins TRBV7-8 and TRBJ2-3; TRBD2 matches at 9 bases. The germline V gene has CDR1 SGHVS and CDR2 FQNEAQ. This CDR3 contains 18 residues. After removal of 3 bases from V and 2 bases from J, the junction contained 12 bases not matched to a gene.

The chain joins TRBV4-2 to TRBJ2-5; 10 bases fit TRBD2. Trimming cost V 0 bases and J 4 bases; bases outside gene matches: 5. Germline lookup yields CDR1 LGHNA and CDR2 YNFKEQ. There are 16 residues in the CDR3. CDR3 bases: TGTGCCAGCAGCCAAGATCCAGCGGGAGGGTTAGAGACCCAGTACTTC. This sequence encodes CASSQDPAGGLETQYF.

The rearrangement joins TRBV6-5 to TRBJ1-2; D possibly corresponds to TRBD1 (6 bases). The V gene's germline CDR1 is MNHEY and CDR2 SVGAGI. The ends were cut back, 2 bases at V and 5 bases at J, with 15 bases in the middle. The CDR3 runs 15 residues. This CDR3 reads CASSYRIRQEYGYTF. For the CDR3, the DNA is TGTGCCAGCAGTTACCGAATCAGACAGGAGTATGGCTACACCTTC.

This chain connects TRBV15 to TRBJ2-2; 7 positions agree with TRBD2. This CDR3 has 17 residues. Germline V lookup: CDR1 LNHNV, CDR2 YYDKDF (reference sequence). Unmatched junction bases numbered 9, after V lost 0 bases and J lost 5 bases. CDR3 protein: CATSRDLSGGSTGELFF. The CDR3 bases are TGTGCCACCAGCAGAGATCTATCCGGCGGGAGTACCGGGGAGCTGTTTTTT.

The chain is built from TRBV30 and TRBJ1-2; 9 bases are shared with TRBD1. Losses at the gene ends were 3 bases for V and 7 bases for J; bases not matched to a gene: 9. The CDR3 runs to 14 residues. Germline CDR1 reads GTSNPN; CDR2 reads SVGIG (reference sequence). The CDR3 region is CAWSQTGGSTGYTF. CDR3 coding DNA: TGTGCCTGGAGCCAAACAGGGGGCTCCACTGGCTACACCTTC. Based on the CDR3 plus reference TRBV30 and TRBJ1-2, the full variable domain is SQTIHQWPATLVQPVGSPLSLECTVEGTSNPNLYWYRQAAGRGLQLLFYSVGIGQISSEVPQNLSASRPQDRQFILSSKKLLLSDSGFYLCAWSQTGGSTGYTFGSGTRLTVV.